These 3 T cell receptor beta chains originate from one sample sequenced in a study of T-cell memory formation after mild COVID-19. TCRdb called the 5' RACE reads again in MiXCR, with one record for every CDR3 protein. In the table there are some 130,000 distinct CDR3 sequences, roughly 24% of which are singletons. Material for sequencing was PBMCs or a T cell subset sorted from them (not recorded which). The receptors come from an adult woman who had mild COVID-19 (a few samples of this study predate the infection). Cell type and time point are not known.

The chain carries TRBV7-9 and TRBJ2-7; D is unclear. CDR1 SEHNR and CDR2 FQNEAQ come from the germline V gene (reference sequence). Trimming stripped 3 bases from V and 7 bases from J, with 10 bases between. There are 12 residues in the CDR3. CDR3 amino acids: CASSLANYEQYF. CDR3 DNA: TGTGCCAGCAGCTTGGCCAACTATGAGCAGTACTTC.

This clonotype has only a few counts. V gene TRBV12-3 or TRBV12-4 combines with J gene TRBJ2-1; D unclear. The CDR3 loop spans 14 amino acids. V was trimmed by 2 bases and J by 5 bases, leaving 10 bases between them. Here the CDR3 reads CASSLSVSDNEQFF. The CDR3 region has the DNA TGTGCCAGCAGTTTATCGGTCAGCGACAATGAGCAGTTCTTC.

The rearrangement joins TRBV7-8 to TRBJ2-7, with D hard to call. V gave up 5 bases and J gave up 4 bases, with 18 bases separating them. The CDR3 runs to 15 residues. Germline-derived CDR1 and CDR2 are SGHVS and FQNEAQ. CDR3 sequence (DNA): TGTGCCAGCAGCCCAAAGAGTGGCGGCCTGTACGAGCAGTACTTC. Translating it yields CASSPKSGGLYEQYF. Variable domain in full (rest from reference TRBV7-8 and TRBJ2-7): GAGVSQSPRYKVAKRGQDVALRCDPISGHVSLFWYQQALGQGPEFLTYFQNEAQLDKSGLPSDRFFAERPEGSVSTLKIQRTQQEDSAVYLCASSPKSGGLYEQYFGPGTRLTVT.